The sequence of this TCR beta chain was determined in a study of post-analysis software for immune sequencing data. Notes on the study in general: Significantly lower normalized Chao1 diversity was seen in multiple sclerosis patients than in controls. Compared with controls, patients had more of roughly 5 TRBV segments, including TRBV5-6, TRBV5-1 and TRBV20-1. Same-batch samples co-clustered strongly by F measure.

CDR1 and CDR2 from the germline V gene are SGHDT and YYEEEE. The CDR3 is 15 residues long. Trimming pared 1 base from V and 5 bases from J, leaving 13 bases between. Details on this clonotype: Antigen unknown.

Built from TCR beta cDNA, the libraries had unique molecular identifiers in them. TCRdb used MiXCR to reprocess the PCR reads, holding one entry per CDR3 protein. The table has some 690,000 distinct CDR3 sequences, approximately 59% seen once; the top ten hold around 11%. This sequence joins TRBV5-6 and TRBJ2-1; maybe TRBD2 (6 bases). Sequenced sample: blood. The clonotype was recovered from a girl aged 2 to 10 with multiple sclerosis. CDR3 protein: CASSLNDWTNNEQFF. Here the CDR3 DNA reads TGTGCCAGCAGCTTGAATGATTGGACTAACAATGAGCAGTTCTTC.